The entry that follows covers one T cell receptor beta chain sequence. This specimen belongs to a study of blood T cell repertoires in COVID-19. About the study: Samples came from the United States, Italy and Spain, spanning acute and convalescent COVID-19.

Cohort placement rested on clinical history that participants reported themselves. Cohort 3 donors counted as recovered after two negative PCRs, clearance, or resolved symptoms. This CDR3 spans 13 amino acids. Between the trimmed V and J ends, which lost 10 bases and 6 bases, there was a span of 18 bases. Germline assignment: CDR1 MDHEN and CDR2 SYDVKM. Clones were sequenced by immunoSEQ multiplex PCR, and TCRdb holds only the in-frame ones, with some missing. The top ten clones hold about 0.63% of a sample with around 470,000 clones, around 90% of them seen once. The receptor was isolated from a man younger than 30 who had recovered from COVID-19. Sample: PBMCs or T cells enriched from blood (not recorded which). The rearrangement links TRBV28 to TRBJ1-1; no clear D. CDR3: CAIRPSSRPEAFF. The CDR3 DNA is TGTGCCATCCGACCCTCTTCTAGACCTGAAGCTTTCTTT.